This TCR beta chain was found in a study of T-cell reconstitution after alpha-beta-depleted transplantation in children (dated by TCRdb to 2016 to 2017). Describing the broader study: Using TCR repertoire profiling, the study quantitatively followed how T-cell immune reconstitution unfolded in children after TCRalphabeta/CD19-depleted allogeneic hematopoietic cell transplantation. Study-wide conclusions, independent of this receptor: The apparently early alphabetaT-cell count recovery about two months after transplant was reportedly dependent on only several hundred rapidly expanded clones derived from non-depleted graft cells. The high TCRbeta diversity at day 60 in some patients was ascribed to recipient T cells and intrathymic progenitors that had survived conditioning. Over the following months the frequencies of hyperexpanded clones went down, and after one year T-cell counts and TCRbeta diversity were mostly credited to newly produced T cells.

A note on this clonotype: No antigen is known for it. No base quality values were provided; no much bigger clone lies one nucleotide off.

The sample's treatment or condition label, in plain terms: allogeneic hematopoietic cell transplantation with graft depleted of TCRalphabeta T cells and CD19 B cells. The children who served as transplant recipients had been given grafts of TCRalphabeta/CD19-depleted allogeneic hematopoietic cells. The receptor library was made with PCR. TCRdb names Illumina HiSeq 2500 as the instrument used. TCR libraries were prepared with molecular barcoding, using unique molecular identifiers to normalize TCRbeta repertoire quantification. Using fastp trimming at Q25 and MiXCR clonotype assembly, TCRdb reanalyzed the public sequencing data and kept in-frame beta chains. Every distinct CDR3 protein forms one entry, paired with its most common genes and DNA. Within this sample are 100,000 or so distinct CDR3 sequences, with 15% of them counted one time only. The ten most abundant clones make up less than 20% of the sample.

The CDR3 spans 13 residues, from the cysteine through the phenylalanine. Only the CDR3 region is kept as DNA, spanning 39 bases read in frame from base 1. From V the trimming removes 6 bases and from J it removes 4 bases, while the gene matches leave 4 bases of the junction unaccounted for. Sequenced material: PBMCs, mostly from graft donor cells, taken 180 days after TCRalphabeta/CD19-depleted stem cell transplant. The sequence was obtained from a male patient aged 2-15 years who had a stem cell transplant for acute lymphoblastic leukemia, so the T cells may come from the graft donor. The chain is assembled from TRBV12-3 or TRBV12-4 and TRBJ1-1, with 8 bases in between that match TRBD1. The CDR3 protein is CASSQGQVTEAFF. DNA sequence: TGTGCCAGCAGCCAGGGACAGGTCACTGAAGCTTTCTTT.